The T cell receptor beta chain under discussion was sequenced for a study of blood T cell repertoires in COVID-19. Study in general: T cells, B-cell-depleted T cells, or PBMCs provided the cDNA or gDNA that served as material.

Cohorts were determined from participant-reported clinical history. In the source study's methods: Amplification with reference gene primers provided the estimates of nucleated cell counts. The data were produced by immunoSEQ multiplex PCR, yet TCRdb's version contains in-frame clones alone and is incomplete. V and J calls and clone size follow that table, whereas D and trimming were derived from the DNA. Here the sample spans 200,000 to 250,000 clones, approximately 90% being singletons. The CDR3 extends over 14 amino acids. CDR1 is SGHRS, CDR2 YFSETQ, per germline. V dropped 0 bases and J dropped 2; count of bases not matched to a gene: 1. Comments on this clone: Other DNA sequences in the same sample also yield this CDR3.

The sample taken for sequencing was PBMCs or T cells enriched from blood (not recorded which). V gene TRBV5-1 combines with J gene TRBJ1-2, with TRBD1 identical over 7 bases. The TCR originated in a young woman with acute COVID-19. CDR3 amino acids: CASSLDRGNYGYTF. In DNA, the CDR3 is TGCGCCAGCAGCTTGGACAGGGGAAACTATGGCTACACCTTC.